Listed here are 21 T cell receptor beta chains from one sample, sequenced in a study of TIL therapy for anti-PD-1-resistant metastatic lung cancer. Time point: pre-treatment sample, taken before nivolumab and TIL therapy. The immunoSEQ assay was v3. Profiling relied on immunoSEQ multiplex PCR, and the TCRdb table lists in-frame clones only, not all of them. The repertoire has tens of thousands of clones, around 70% of them found once; the top ten carry 1.5% to 2%. Sample: blood, taken at baseline. The receptors derive from a person aged 25 to 85 with non-small cell lung cancer.

V gene TRBV7-2 combines with J gene TRBJ2-1; D is uncertain. V dropped 5 bases and J dropped 0 bases, with 11 bases sitting between them. This CDR3 is built from 15 residues. Germline CDR1 reads SGHTA; CDR2 reads FQGNSA. The CDR3 reads CASSATTHSYNEQFF. The CDR3 DNA is TGTGCCAGCAGCGCAACTACGCACTCCTACAATGAGCAGTTCTTC. The full variable domain, completed using reference TRBV7-2 and TRBJ2-1, is GAGVSQSPSNKVTEKGKDVELRCDPISGHTALYWYRQSLGQGLEFLIYFQGNSAPDKSGLPSDRFSAERTGGSVSTLTIQRTQQEDSAVYLCASSATTHSYNEQFFGPGTRLTVL.

This chain uses TRBV7-9 with TRBJ2-3; TRBD1 agrees at 9 bases. With 1 base clipped from V and 4 bases from J, the junction kept 0 bases outside the gene matches. Germline V lookup: CDR1 SEHNR, CDR2 FQNEAQ (reference sequence). The CDR3 is 14 amino acids. The CDR3 reads CASSLGTGADTQYF. CDR3 DNA sequence: TGTGCCAGCAGCTTAGGGACAGGGGCAGATACGCAGTATTTT.

V usage is TRBV7-9 and J usage is TRBJ1-2; D remains unclear. The CDR3 runs 14 residues. V was cut by 2 bases and J by 4 bases, with 11 bases left in between. In germline, CDR1 is SEHNR, CDR2 FQNEAQ (reference sequence). The CDR3, as DNA: TGTGCCAGCAGCTTAATTCTCCGGGGCTATGGCTACACCTTC. It specifies CASSLILRGYGYTF.

The chain employs TRBV7-8 and TRBJ2-3; 9 bases are a match to TRBD2. The CDR3 consists of 15 residues. Per germline, CDR1 SGHVS and CDR2 FQNEAQ. The ends lost 0 bases at V and 7 bases at J; junction bases unmatched: 5. The CDR3 region is CASSLASGSRNTQYF. CDR3 bases: TGTGCCAGCAGCTTAGCTAGCGGGAGTCGGAATACGCAGTATTTT.

V gene TRBV7-9 combines with J gene TRBJ1-2; D call uncertain. The V gene's germline CDR1 is SEHNR and CDR2 FQNEAQ (reference sequence). Trimming removed 5 bases at V and 7 bases at J, with 14 bases between. This CDR3 has 13 amino acids. The CDR3 protein is CASSPGFSFGYTF. DNA for the CDR3: TGTGCCAGCAGCCCCGGTTTTTCTTTTGGCTACACCTTC.

The genes are TRBV2 and TRBJ2-4; unclear D gene. Between the trimmed V and J ends, which lost 6 bases and 0 bases, there was a span of 12 bases. Germline CDR1 SNHLY, CDR2 FYNNEI. The CDR3 sequence is 15 residues long. The CDR3 DNA is TGTGCCAGCAGGTTGGATCGGATAGCCAAAAACATTCAGTACTTC. Encoded protein: CASRLDRIAKNIQYF.

This chain links TRBV4-2 with TRBJ2-7; 8 bases match TRBD2. This CDR3 has 16 residues. Unmatched junction bases numbered 6, after V lost 0 bases and J lost 2 bases. Germline V gene data show CDR1 as LGHNA and CDR2 as YNFKEQ. CDR3 protein: CASSQDFGGGTYEQYF. CDR3 nucleotides: TGTGCCAGCAGCCAAGATTTTGGCGGGGGGACCTACGAGCAGTACTTC.

This clone was found a few times. The V gene is TRBV27, the J gene TRBJ1-2; no definite D call. Trimming shortened V by 3 bases and J by 7 bases, and 15 bases separated the two germline ends. CDR1 is MNHEY and CDR2 is SMNVEV in the germline V gene (reference sequence). The CDR3 is 14 amino acids. In DNA, the CDR3 is TGTGCCAGCAGTTTCCGAATAAACGGGGTTGGCTACACCTTC. Its translation is CASSFRINGVGYTF.

The CDR3 is CASSVSSTDTQYF. CDR3 in DNA: TGTGCCAGCAGCGTCTCTAGCACAGATACGCAGTATTTT. This chain links TRBV9 with TRBJ2-3; D unresolved. The CDR3 extends over 13 amino acids. Germline CDR1 is SGDLS and CDR2 is YYNGEE. The V end was cut by 2 bases, the J end by 0 bases, with 4 bases between.

The chain links TRBV11-3 to TRBJ1-1; the match to TRBD1 covers 7 bases. J gave up 3 bases and V 2 bases, and 3 bases lay outside the gene matches. Per the germline V gene, CDR1 is SGHNT and CDR2 is YENEEA. This CDR3 is 14 amino acids long. DNA for the CDR3: TGTGCCAGCAGCTTAAGGGGGCCAGACACTGAAGCTTTCTTT. Translation: CASSLRGPDTEAFF.

The chain combines TRBV28 with TRBJ1-2; maybe TRBD1 (5 bases). V was pared by 4 bases and J by 2 bases, with 14 bases between. The CDR3 is 15 amino acids. CDR1 is MDHEN, CDR2 SYDVKM, per germline. CDR3 DNA: TGTGCCAGCAGTTCGGCCGGGACCGGGAACTATGGCTACACCTTC. It specifies CASSSAGTGNYGYTF.

The V call is TRBV2, the J call TRBJ2-5; D ambiguous. Deletions cut 4 bases from V and 5 bases from J, with 5 bases between. Per germline, CDR1 SNHLY and CDR2 FYNNEI. CDR3 length equals 11 residues. Here the CDR3 DNA reads TGTGCCAGCAGTGGCTTCGAGACCCAGTACTTC. Translated: CASSGFETQYF.

This chain uses TRBV28 with TRBJ1-2, with a possible D match to TRBD1 (5 bases). V was cut by 6 bases and J by 4 bases, with 9 bases left in between. The CDR3 is 12 residues long. Germline loops: CDR1 MDHEN, CDR2 SYDVKM. The CDR3 DNA reads as TGTGCCAGCAGATTTGGGGGCTATGGCTACACCTTC. It is translated as CASRFGGYGYTF.

The chain has TRBV11-2 and TRBJ1-3; 10 bases line up with TRBD1. With V trimmed by 0 bases and J by 1 base, 6 bases remained unmatched. Germline loops: CDR1 SGHAT, CDR2 FQNNGV. The CDR3 runs to 18 residues. The CDR3 sequence: CASSLDPWTGGSGNTIYF. As DNA, the CDR3 is TGTGCCAGCAGCTTAGATCCTTGGACAGGGGGATCTGGAAACACCATATATTTT.

The chain is built from TRBV29-1 and TRBJ2-5; 7 positions agree with TRBD1. Germline values: CDR1 SQVTM, CDR2 ANQGSEA. CDR3 size: 15 residues. Trimming at V came to 4 bases and at J to 2 bases, leaving 10 bases not matched to a gene. As DNA, the CDR3 is TGCAGCGTTGGCGAGTGGGGACAGACACAAGAGACCCAGTACTTC. Its protein is CSVGEWGQTQETQYF.

CDR3 region: CASSQHVGQAYEQYF. The CDR3 nucleotides read TGCGCCAGCAGTCAACACGTCGGACAGGCCTACGAGCAGTACTTC. The chain uses TRBV4-3 and TRBJ2-7, with TRBD1 identical over 7 bases. The CDR3 loop spans 15 amino acids. Germline V gene data show CDR1 as LGHNA and CDR2 as YSLEER. The J segment lost 2 bases and the V segment lost 6 bases, leaving 10 bases of the junction unmatched.

The chain has TRBV15 and TRBJ2-3, with D perhaps matching TRBD2 (6 bases). Germline V CDR1 and CDR2: LNHNV, YYDKDF (reference sequence). The CDR3 covers 15 residues. V dropped 5 bases and J dropped 5 bases, with 17 bases sitting between them. The CDR3 nucleotides are TGTGCCACCAGCGGGGGGAAGAGAGGGGAAGATACGCAGTATTTT. Translating it yields CATSGGKRGEDTQYF.

The rearrangement uses TRBV14 and TRBJ2-5, with D perhaps given as TRBD1 or TRBD2 (5 bases each). The CDR3 totals 15 residues. The V end was cut by 4 bases, the J end by 5 bases, with 17 bases between. Germline CDR1 is SGHDN and CDR2 is FVKESK. The DNA of the CDR3 is TGTGCCAGCAGCCCGGGACCCTCATGGGAGGAGACCCAGTACTTC. It is translated as CASSPGPSWEETQYF. The whole variable domain, remainder taken from reference TRBV14 and TRBJ2-5, is EAGVTQFPSHSVIEKGQTVTLRCDPISGHDNLYWYRRVMGKEIKFLLHFVKESKQDESGMPNNRFLAERTGGTYSTLKVQPAELEDSGVYFCASSPGPSWEETQYFGPGTRLLVL.

This clone was observed at least ten times. The chain uses TRBV4-3 and TRBJ1-3; D gene ambiguous. V lost 1 base to trimming and J lost 0 bases, with 10 bases between them. Germline V gives CDR1 LGHNA, CDR2 YSLEER. There are 16 residues in the CDR3. The CDR3 DNA sequence: TGCGCCAGCAGCCAAGCACCACAGATCTCTGGAAACACCATATATTTT. Amino acids: CASSQAPQISGNTIYF.

This clone was detected a few times. This chain joins TRBV11-3 and TRBJ1-1; D perhaps matches TRBD1 (5 bases). CDR1 is SGHNT and CDR2 is YENEEA in the germline V gene. V dropped 4 bases and J dropped 1 base, with 10 bases sitting between them. This CDR3 region has 14 residues. CDR3: CASSSPRENTEAFF. For the CDR3, the DNA is TGTGCCAGCAGCTCCCCCAGGGAGAACACTGAAGCTTTCTTT.

The chain combines TRBV29-1 with TRBJ2-2; D may be TRBD1 or TRBD2 (5 bases each). The germline V gene encodes CDR1 SQVTM and CDR2 ANQGSEA. The CDR3 is 15 amino acids. The V end was cut by 4 bases, the J end by 2 bases, with 14 bases between. The CDR3 loop reads CSVALTGLNTGELFF. In nucleotides, the CDR3 is TGCAGCGTTGCCTTGACGGGGCTAAACACCGGGGAGCTGTTTTTT.